The 24 T cell receptor beta chains given below trace back to one sample, sequenced in a study of T cell changes during pregnancy in multiple sclerosis. TCRdb's table, derived via immunoSEQ multiplex PCR, lists solely in-frame clones and lacks some. The table shows over 80,000 clones, with approximately 90% occurring only once. The specimen was peripheral blood, collected in the second trimester of pregnancy. These receptors all stem from a female donor in good health, enrolled as a control in a pregnancy study.

Details on this clone: The same CDR3 can be traced to other DNA sequences in this sample. The genes are TRBV6-1 and TRBJ1-4; tentatively, D is TRBD1 (5 bases). V was clipped by 2 bases and J by 8 bases, with 15 bases between them. Germline V CDR1 and CDR2: MNHNS, SASEGT. The CDR3 totals 15 residues. CDR3 sequence: CASSEWAGLGEKLFF. The CDR3 DNA follows: TGTGCCAGCAGTGAATGGGCAGGGCTGGGGGAAAAACTGTTTTTT.

The rearrangement uses TRBV5-6 and TRBJ1-1, with TRBD1 identical over 9 bases. Trimming cost V 0 bases and J 6 bases; bases outside gene matches: 15. This CDR3 region has 18 residues. Germline CDR1 reads SGHDT; CDR2 reads YYEEEE. The CDR3 sequence is CASSLDRQGVTYRAEAFF. DNA for the CDR3: TGTGCCAGCAGCTTGGATCGACAGGGGGTTACGTATAGGGCTGAAGCTTTCTTT.

The rearrangement joins TRBV6-6 to TRBJ1-2; D possibly corresponds to TRBD1 (5 bases). Trimming left V 7 bases short and J 6 bases short, with 12 bases between. Germline CDR1 is MNHNY and CDR2 is SVGAGI (reference sequence). This CDR3 is built from 12 residues. CDR3 protein: CASTEGGDGYTF. CDR3 nucleotides: TGTGCCAGCACCGAGGGAGGGGATGGCTACACCTTC.

The V gene is TRBV6-4, the J gene TRBJ1-2, with 7 bases matching TRBD1. Germline V CDR1 and CDR2: MRHNA, SNTAGT. The CDR3 is 14 amino acids. V lost 4 bases and J lost 4; bases outside the gene matches: 6. CDR3 protein: CASSGTGRGYGYTF. The CDR3 DNA sequence: TGTGCCAGCAGTGGGACAGGCCGTGGCTATGGCTACACCTTC.

This clone is a singleton in its sample. The gene calls are TRBV19 and TRBJ1-3; the D is unclear. This CDR3 contains 15 residues. Germline values: CDR1 LNHDA, CDR2 SQIVND (reference sequence). Trimming left V 9 bases short and J 4 bases short, with 19 bases between. The CDR3 loop reads CASLPGRTPGNTIYF. The CDR3 region has the DNA TGTGCCAGCCTACCCGGGAGAACCCCCGGAAACACCATATATTTT.

This clone was observed a handful of times. This sequence joins TRBV27 and TRBJ1-2; D is ambiguous. Germline values: CDR1 MNHEY, CDR2 SMNVEV (reference sequence). V dropped 8 bases and J dropped 0 bases, with 13 bases sitting between them. The CDR3 sequence is 14 residues long. CDR3 DNA: TGTGCCAGCGGAGGTTGGTGCACTAACTATGGCTACACCTTC. Translation gives CASGGWCTNYGYTF.

This clone was counted once. This rearrangement joins TRBV29-1 to TRBJ1-1; maybe TRBD1 (6 bases). This CDR3 comprises 11 residues. Germline assignment: CDR1 SQVTM and CDR2 ANQGSEA. V was cut by 7 bases and J by 8 bases, with 14 bases left in between. CDR3 nucleotide sequence: TGCAGCGACCAGACAGGCCCCGAAGCTTTCTTT. Protein sequence: CSDQTGPEAFF.

This clone was found once. The chain recombines TRBV28 with TRBJ2-5; 9 positions agree with TRBD1. Germline assignment: CDR1 MDHEN and CDR2 SYDVKM. The J segment lost 2 bases and the V segment lost 5 bases, leaving 3 bases of the junction unmatched. CDR3 length equals 14 residues. The CDR3 is CASSGGTGQETQYF. The DNA for the CDR3 is TGTGCCAGCAGTGGGGGGACAGGGCAAGAGACCCAGTACTTC.

The chain has TRBV7-9 and TRBJ2-5; weak D call: TRBD1 (6 bases). The CDR3 contains 15 residues. CDR1 and CDR2 (germline): SEHNR, FQNEAQ (reference sequence). V was cut by 0 bases and J by 4 bases, with 12 bases left in between. The CDR3 coding sequence is TGTGCCAGCAGCTTAGCGTTTGGGGGCGGAGAGACCCAGTACTTC. Protein: CASSLAFGGGETQYF. The entire variable domain, with the rest obtained from reference TRBV7-9 and TRBJ2-5, is as follows: DTGVSQNPRHKITKRGQNVTFRCDPISEHNRLYWYRQTLGQGPEFLTYFQNEAQLEKSRLLSDRFSAERPKGSFSTLEIQRTEQGDSAMYLCASSLAFGGGETQYFGPGTRLLVL.

This clone has just one count. The chain carries TRBV25-1 and TRBJ2-1; weak D call: TRBD2 (5 bases). The CDR3 has 11 residues. Germline V gene lookup returns CDR1 MGHDK and CDR2 SYGVNS. Between the trimmed V and J ends, which lost 6 bases and 9 bases, there was a span of 9 bases. CDR3 residues: CASRAEVEQFF. In DNA form, the CDR3 reads TGTGCCAGCAGGGCGGAGGTTGAGCAGTTCTTC.

The rearrangement uses TRBV6-5 and TRBJ2-7; a possible D gene is TRBD1 (5 bases). The CDR3 has 14 residues. With 0 bases removed from V and 5 bases from J, the gap between germline ends came to 11 bases. Germline assignment: CDR1 MNHEY and CDR2 SVGAGI. The CDR3 spells CASSYSNPGNEQYF. The CDR3 coding sequence is TGTGCCAGCAGTTACTCGAATCCAGGGAACGAGCAGTACTTC.

This clone has only a few counts. J is TRBJ1-5 and V is TRBV19; 7 bases are shared with TRBD1. The CDR3 runs to 19 residues. Germline V gene lookup returns CDR1 LNHDA and CDR2 SQIVND (reference sequence). V lost 5 bases to trimming and J lost 4 bases; unmatched junction nucleotides: 20. CDR3 sequence: CASSFLPHAIDRENQPQHF. The CDR3 nucleotides read TGTGCCAGTAGTTTCCTACCACACGCAATCGACAGGGAAAATCAGCCCCAGCATTTT.

The chain employs TRBV6-6 and TRBJ2-2, with D perhaps TRBD2 (5 bases). Deletions cut 0 bases from V and 0 bases from J, with 8 bases between. Per the germline V gene, CDR1 is MNHNY and CDR2 is SVGAGI (reference sequence). The CDR3 has 16 residues. The CDR3 reads CASSYSGGPNTGELFF. The CDR3 bases are TGTGCCAGCAGTTACTCAGGCGGGCCGAACACCGGGGAGCTGTTTTTT.

The chain is built from TRBV6-1 and TRBJ1-2; the D gene is possibly TRBD1 (5 bases). CDR1 MNHNS and CDR2 SASEGT come from the germline V gene. The CDR3 sequence is 15 residues long. The V and J ends lost 4 bases and 8 bases respectively, with 20 bases between them. The CDR3 coding sequence is TGTGCCAGCAGTGCTCTTATGGGGGGGTCGAGGGGCTACACCTTC. Translated, it gives CASSALMGGSRGYTF.

The chain is built from TRBV7-9 and TRBJ2-5, with 9 bases fitting TRBD2. The CDR3 contains 17 residues. Germline loops: CDR1 SEHNR, CDR2 FQNEAQ (reference sequence). V was clipped by 2 bases and J by 3 bases; unmatched bases: 10. The CDR3 DNA sequence: TGTGCCAGCAGCTTAAGGGCTAGCGGGAACTCTAAAGAGACCCAGTACTTC. Encoded protein: CASSLRASGNSKETQYF. The variable domain in full, completed from reference TRBV7-9 and TRBJ2-5, reads DTGVSQNPRHKITKRGQNVTFRCDPISEHNRLYWYRQTLGQGPEFLTYFQNEAQLEKSRLLSDRFSAERPKGSFSTLEIQRTEQGDSAMYLCASSLRASGNSKETQYFGPGTRLLVL.

The chain couples TRBV7-2 to TRBJ1-3; D is ambiguous. This CDR3 has 15 residues. Trimming took off 5 bases at V and 4 bases at J, with 15 bases between the two ends. CDR1 is SGHTA and CDR2 is FQGNSA in the germline V gene. This chain's CDR3 is CASSPLEFQGNTIYF. CDR3 DNA: TGTGCCAGCAGCCCCCTGGAGTTTCAGGGAAACACCATATATTTT.

CDR3 nucleotide sequence: TGTGCCAGCAGCTTTATCACAGGCCTTCAGGGGTCCTACGAGCAGTACTTC. Translated, it gives CASSFITGLQGSYEQYF. The J gene is TRBJ2-7, the V gene TRBV11-2; D may be TRBD1 (6 bases). The germline V gene encodes CDR1 SGHAT and CDR2 FQNNGV. The CDR3 has 17 residues. Trimming pared 3 bases from V and 1 base from J, leaving 19 bases between.

The chain joins TRBV7-2 to TRBJ2-7; D may be TRBD1 (6 bases). V lost 3 bases to trimming and J lost 3 bases, with 12 bases between them. Germline lookup yields CDR1 SGHTA and CDR2 FQGNSA. CDR3 size: 14 residues. In nucleotides, the CDR3 is TGTGCCAGCAGCTTCCGGGCCAGGGGCTACGAGCAGTACTTC. Translated: CASSFRARGYEQYF.

CDR3 in amino acids: CASSLARTGNTEAFF. CDR3 DNA sequence: TGTGCCAGCAGCTTAGCCCGGACAGGGAACACTGAAGCTTTCTTT. V gene TRBV7-2 combines with J gene TRBJ1-1; TRBD1 aligns across 7 bases. Germline loops: CDR1 SGHTA, CDR2 FQGNSA. The junction had 2 bases not matched to a gene; V was cut back by 0 bases and J by 1 base. The CDR3 is made up of 15 amino acids.

The chain uses TRBV4-1 and TRBJ1-1, with TRBD1 identical over 7 bases. This CDR3 spans 14 amino acids. The trim removed 0 bases at V and 3 bases at J, leaving 1 base unmatched. Germline V lookup: CDR1 MGHRA, CDR2 YSYEKL. The CDR3 DNA reads as TGCGCCAGCAGCCAAGACCAGGGGGACACTGAAGCTTTCTTT. Its protein product is CASSQDQGDTEAFF.

The chain has TRBV28 and TRBJ1-1; perhaps TRBD1 as D (6 bases). From germline, CDR1 is MDHEN and CDR2 SYDVKM. CDR3 length equals 15 residues. Trimming stripped 5 bases from V and 4 bases from J, with 17 bases between. CDR3 loop: CASSLLQGGITEAFF. The CDR3 DNA reads as TGTGCCAGCAGTCTCCTACAGGGCGGTATCACTGAAGCTTTCTTT. Looking up the rest from reference TRBV28 and TRBJ1-1 gives the full variable domain: DVKVTQSSRYLVKRTGEKVFLECVQDMDHENMFWYRQDPGLGLRLIYFSYDVKMKEKGDIPEGYSVSREKKERFSLILESASTNQTSMYLCASSLLQGGITEAFFGQGTRLTVV.

V and J are TRBV7-9 and TRBJ1-4; TRBD1 is a possible D gene (5 bases). Trimming removed 1 base from V and 3 bases from J, with 9 bases in between. The CDR3 runs 15 residues. Germline CDR1 reads SEHNR; CDR2 reads FQNEAQ (reference sequence). The CDR3 region is CASSLEGRPNEKLFF. DNA for the CDR3: TGTGCCAGCAGCTTAGAGGGGCGGCCTAATGAAAAACTGTTTTTT.

This chain joins TRBV6-6 and TRBJ1-5; D remains ambiguous. V shed 5 bases and J shed 5 bases, with 10 bases lying between them. CDR3 length: 13 residues. Germline CDR1 reads MNHNY; CDR2 reads SVGAGI (reference sequence). The CDR3 protein is CASSDPRDQPQHF. The CDR3 DNA reads TGTGCCAGCAGTGACCCCCGGGATCAGCCCCAGCATTTT.

V gene TRBV21-1 combines with J gene TRBJ1-2. TRBV21-1 is a known pseudogene. The CDR3 has 23 residues. The CDR3 protein is CASSKIRCLFVLGTGRGLYGYTF. Here the CDR3 DNA reads TGTGCCAGCAGCAAAATCCGGTGTCTGTTTGTTTTGGGCACAGGGAGGGGCCTCTATGGCTACACCTTC.